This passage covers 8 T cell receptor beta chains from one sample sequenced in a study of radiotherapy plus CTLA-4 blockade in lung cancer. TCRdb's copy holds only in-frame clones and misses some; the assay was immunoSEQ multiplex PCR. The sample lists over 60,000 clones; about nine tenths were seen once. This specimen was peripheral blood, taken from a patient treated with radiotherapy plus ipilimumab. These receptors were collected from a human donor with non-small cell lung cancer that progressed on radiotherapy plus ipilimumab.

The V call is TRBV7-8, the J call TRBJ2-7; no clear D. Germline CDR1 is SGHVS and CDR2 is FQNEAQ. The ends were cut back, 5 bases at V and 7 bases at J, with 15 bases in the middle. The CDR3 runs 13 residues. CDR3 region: CASSVGVNGEQYF. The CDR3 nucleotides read TGTGCCAGCAGCGTTGGGGTAAATGGGGAGCAGTACTTC.

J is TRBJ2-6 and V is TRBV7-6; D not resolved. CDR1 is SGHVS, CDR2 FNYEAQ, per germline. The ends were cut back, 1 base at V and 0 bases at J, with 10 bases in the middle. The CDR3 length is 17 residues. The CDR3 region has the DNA TGTGCCAGCAGCTTAGAGGAGCGCCTCTCTGGGGCCAACGTCCTGACTTTC. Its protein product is CASSLEERLSGANVLTF.

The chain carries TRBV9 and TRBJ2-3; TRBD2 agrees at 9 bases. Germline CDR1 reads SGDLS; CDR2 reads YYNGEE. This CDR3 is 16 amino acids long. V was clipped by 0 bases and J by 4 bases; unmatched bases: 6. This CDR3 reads CASSVAAGGAADTQYF. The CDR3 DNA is TGTGCCAGCAGCGTAGCGGCGGGAGGGGCGGCAGATACGCAGTATTTT. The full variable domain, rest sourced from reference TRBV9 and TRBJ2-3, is DSGVTQTPKHLITATGQRVTLRCSPRSGDLSVYWYQQSLDQGLQFLIQYYNGEERAKGNILERFSAQQFPDLHSELNLSSLELGDSALYFCASSVAAGGAADTQYFGPGTRLTVL.

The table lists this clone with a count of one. The CDR3 DNA reads TGTGCCAGCACGGGGGGACGGGCTAATGAAAAACTGTTTTTT. Translated: CASTGGRANEKLFF. The chain couples TRBV6-5 to TRBJ1-4; tentative D call: TRBD1 (5 bases). CDR1 is MNHEY, CDR2 SVGAGI, per germline. Between the trimmed V and J ends, which lost 7 bases and 3 bases, there was a span of 12 bases. This CDR3 region has 14 residues.

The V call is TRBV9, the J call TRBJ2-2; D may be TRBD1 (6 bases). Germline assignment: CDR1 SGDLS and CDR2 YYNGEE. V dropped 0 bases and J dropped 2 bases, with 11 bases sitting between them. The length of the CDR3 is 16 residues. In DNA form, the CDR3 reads TGTGCCAGCAGCGTAGGTCAGGGGTCCAACACCGGGGAGCTGTTTTTT. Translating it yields CASSVGQGSNTGELFF.

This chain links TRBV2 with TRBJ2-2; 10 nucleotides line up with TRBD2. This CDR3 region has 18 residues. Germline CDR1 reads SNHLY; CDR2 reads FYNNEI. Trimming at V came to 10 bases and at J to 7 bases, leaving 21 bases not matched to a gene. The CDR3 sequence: CATPARARTSGGIGELFF. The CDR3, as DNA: TGTGCCACCCCCGCTAGGGCCAGGACTAGCGGAGGTATCGGGGAGCTGTTTTTT.

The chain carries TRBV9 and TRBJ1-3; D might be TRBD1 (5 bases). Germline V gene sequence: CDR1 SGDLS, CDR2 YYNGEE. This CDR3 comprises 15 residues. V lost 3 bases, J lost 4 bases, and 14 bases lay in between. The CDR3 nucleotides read TGTGCCAGCAGCGGACGGGACCTGGGCGGAAACACCATATATTTT. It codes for CASSGRDLGGNTIYF.

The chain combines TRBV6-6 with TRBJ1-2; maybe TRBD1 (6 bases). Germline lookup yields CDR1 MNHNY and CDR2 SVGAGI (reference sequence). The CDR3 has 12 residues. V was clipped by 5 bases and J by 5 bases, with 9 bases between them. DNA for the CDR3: TGTGCCAGCAGTCCAGGGGAATATGGCTACACCTTC. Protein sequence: CASSPGEYGYTF.